Listed below are T cell receptor beta chains from one sample, sequenced in a study of regulatory and conventional T cells in RAG deficiency. Assay used: immunoSEQ multiplex PCR; TCRdb lists only in-frame clones, some missing. The data hold fewer than 650 clones, with over 60% observed a single time. The sequencing sample was made of CD8+ T cells sorted from blood. These receptors were obtained from a human donor with RAG deficiency presenting as severe combined immunodeficiency. CDR3s include the opening cysteine and the closing phenylalanine or tryptophan. The D gene is left open where the match is weak. Clone size, where shown, is once, few, many, or a class for clones that have expanded.

CASSYIMWSNQPQHF	TGTGCCAGCAGTTATATTATGTGGAGCAATCAGCCCCAGCATTTT	few	TRBV6-4	TRBJ1-5	NA
CAWNSGYGYTF	TGTGCCTGGAACAGTGGCTATGGCTACACCTTC	NA	TRBV30	TRBJ1-2	NA
CASSLIDRGLSYEQYF	TGCGCCAGCAGCCTTATAGACAGGGGGCTCTCCTACGAGCAGTACTTC	NA	TRBV4-1	TRBJ2-7	TRBD1
CASSLGGGASSYEQYF	TGTGCCAGCAGCTTAGGCGGGGGGGCCTCCTCCTACGAGCAGTACTTC	NA	TRBV7-6	TRBJ2-7	TRBD2
CASSLFPGLQPQHF	TGTGCCAGCAGTTTATTTCCAGGGCTTCAGCCCCAGCATTTT	NA	TRBV27	TRBJ1-5	NA
CASWWGGYTF	TGTGCCAGCTGGTGGGGAGGCTACACCTTC	NA	TRBV2	TRBJ1-2	NA
CSVASGTGYEQYF	TGCAGCGTCGCCTCCGGGACAGGATACGAGCAGTACTTC	few	TRBV29-1	TRBJ2-7	TRBD1
CASSYYHEQYF	TGTGCCAGCAGTTACTACCACGAGCAGTACTTC	few	TRBV6-6	TRBJ2-7	NA
CASCPREAYPNDEQFF	TGTGCCAGTTGCCCGAGAGAAGCTTATCCTAACGATGAGCAGTTCTTC	NA	TRBV19	TRBJ2-1	NA
CASLRGRGQPQHF	TGTGCCAGCCTTAGGGGGAGAGGGCAGCCCCAGCATTTT	NA	TRBV7-2	TRBJ1-5	NA